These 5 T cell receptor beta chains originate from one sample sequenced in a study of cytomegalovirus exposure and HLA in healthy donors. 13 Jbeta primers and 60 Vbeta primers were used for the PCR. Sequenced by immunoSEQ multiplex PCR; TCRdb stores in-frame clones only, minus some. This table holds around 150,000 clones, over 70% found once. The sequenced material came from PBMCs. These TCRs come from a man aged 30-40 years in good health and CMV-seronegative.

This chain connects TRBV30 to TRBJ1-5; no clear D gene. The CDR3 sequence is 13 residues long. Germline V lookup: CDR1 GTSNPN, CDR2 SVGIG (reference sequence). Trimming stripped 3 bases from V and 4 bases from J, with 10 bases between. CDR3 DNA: TGTGCCTGGAGCTTGCGCATTAATCAGCCCCAGCATTTT. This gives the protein CAWSLRINQPQHF.

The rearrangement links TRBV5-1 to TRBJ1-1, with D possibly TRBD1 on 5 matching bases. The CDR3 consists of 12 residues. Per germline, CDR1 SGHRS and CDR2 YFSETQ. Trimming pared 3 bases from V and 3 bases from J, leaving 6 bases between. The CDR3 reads CASSWGDTEAFF. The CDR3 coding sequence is TGCGCCAGCAGCTGGGGGGACACTGAAGCTTTCTTT.

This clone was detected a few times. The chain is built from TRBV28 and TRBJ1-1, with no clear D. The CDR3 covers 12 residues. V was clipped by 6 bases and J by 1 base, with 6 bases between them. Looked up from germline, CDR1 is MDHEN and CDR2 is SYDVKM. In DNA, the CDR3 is TGTGCCAGCAGCTCCTCGAACACTGAAGCTTTCTTT. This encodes CASSSSNTEAFF.

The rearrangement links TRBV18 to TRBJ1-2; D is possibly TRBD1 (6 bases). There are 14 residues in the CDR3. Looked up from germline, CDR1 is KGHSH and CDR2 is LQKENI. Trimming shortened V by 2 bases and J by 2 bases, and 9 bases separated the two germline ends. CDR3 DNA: TGTGCCAGCTCACCAGGACAGCGAAACTATGGCTACACCTTC. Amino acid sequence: CASSPGQRNYGYTF.

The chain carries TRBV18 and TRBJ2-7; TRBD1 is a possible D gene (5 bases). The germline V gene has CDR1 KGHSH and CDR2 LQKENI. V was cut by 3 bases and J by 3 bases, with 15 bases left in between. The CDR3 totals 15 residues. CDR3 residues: CASSPWGEAFYEQYF. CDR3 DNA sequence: TGTGCCAGCTCACCCTGGGGCGAGGCATTCTACGAGCAGTACTTC.